These 25 T cell receptor beta chains came from one sample sequenced in a study of T cell responses to AZD1222 COVID-19 vaccine. Method: immunoSEQ multiplex PCR; TCRdb's copy keeps in-frame clones and lacks some. The profile covers 120,000 or so clones, with 70% to 90% appearing a single time and 15% taken by the ten largest. The input for sequencing was peripheral blood, taken 28 days after the second AZD1222 dose. The receptors were gathered from an adult who received the AZD1222 COVID-19 vaccine.

CDR3 bases: TGTGCCAGCAGCCCCGGGACAGGGACGAACACTGAAGCTTTCTTT. It specifies CASSPGTGTNTEAFF. The chain uses TRBV5-4 and TRBJ1-1; 9 nucleotides line up with TRBD1. The CDR3 length is 15 residues. Germline V gene sequence: CDR1 SGHNT, CDR2 YYREEE (reference sequence). After removal of 4 bases from V and 1 base from J, the junction contained 5 bases not matched to a gene.

The chain combines TRBV15 with TRBJ1-2, with unresolved D. CDR3 length: 16 amino acids. The V end lost 0 bases, the J end lost 6 bases, and 17 bases lay between the germline ends. Germline CDR1 is LNHNV and CDR2 is YYDKDF (reference sequence). CDR3 nucleotides: TGTGCCACCAGCAGAGATCTTTACAGCCCGATGGATGGCTACACCTTC. The encoded protein is CATSRDLYSPMDGYTF. The complete variable domain, with remaining parts taken from reference TRBV15 and TRBJ1-2, reads DAMVIQNPRYQVTQFGKPVTLSCSQTLNHNVMYWYQQKSSQAPKLLFHYYDKDFNNEADTPDNFQSRRPNTSFCFLDIRSPGLGDTAMYLCATSRDLYSPMDGYTFGSGTRLTVV.

The chain links TRBV20-1 to TRBJ2-7, with a possible D match to TRBD2 (5 bases). V lost 5 bases and J 2 bases, leaving 7 bases between the germline ends. The germline CDR1 and CDR2 sequences are DFQATT and SNEGSKA (reference sequence). There are 11 residues in the CDR3. CDR3 DNA sequence: TGCAGTGCTTCCGGGACCTACGAGCAGTACTTC. Its translation: CSASGTYEQYF.

V usage is TRBV27 and J usage is TRBJ1-4, with a tentative D call TRBD1 (5 bases). Trimming pared 1 base from V and 7 bases from J, leaving 13 bases between. The germline CDR1 and CDR2 sequences are MNHEY and SMNVEV (reference sequence). The CDR3 extends over 15 amino acids. CDR3 region: CASSLWQGPTEKLFF. CDR3 DNA sequence: TGTGCCAGCAGTTTATGGCAGGGCCCAACTGAAAAACTGTTTTTT. The full variable domain, completed using reference TRBV27 and TRBJ1-4, is EAQVTQNPRYLITVTGKKLTVTCSQNMNHEYMSWYRQDPGLGLRQIYYSMNVEVTDKGDVPEGYKVSRKEKRNFPLILESPSPNQTSLYFCASSLWQGPTEKLFFGSGTQLSVL.

This rearrangement joins TRBV7-9 to TRBJ2-7; 8 bases are a match to TRBD2. The CDR3 consists of 14 residues. With 5 bases clipped from V and 5 bases from J, the junction kept 8 bases outside the gene matches. Germline V gene sequence: CDR1 SEHNR, CDR2 FQNEAQ (reference sequence). The CDR3 reads CASSTGTSLHEQYF. The DNA for the CDR3 is TGTGCCAGCAGCACAGGGACTAGTCTCCACGAGCAGTACTTC. Combining the CDR3 with reference TRBV7-9 and TRBJ2-7 gives the whole variable domain DTGVSQNPRHKITKRGQNVTFRCDPISEHNRLYWYRQTLGQGPEFLTYFQNEAQLEKSRLLSDRFSAERPKGSFSTLEIQRTEQGDSAMYLCASSTGTSLHEQYFGPGTRLTVT.

V gene TRBV19 combines with J gene TRBJ2-5; a possible D gene is TRBD1 (6 bases). Germline V gene data show CDR1 as LNHDA and CDR2 as SQIVND (reference sequence). The V end was cut by 7 bases, the J end by 5 bases, with 20 bases between. This CDR3 spans 15 amino acids. This CDR3 reads CASTSGVGAGETQYF. Written as DNA, the CDR3 is TGTGCCAGTACCTCAGGGGTGGGAGCCGGGGAGACCCAGTACTTC.

The chain recombines TRBV27 with TRBJ1-5; 9 nucleotides agree with TRBD1. This CDR3 spans 16 amino acids. The germline CDR1 and CDR2 sequences are MNHEY and SMNVEV (reference sequence). The junction had 10 bases not matched to a gene; V was cut back by 5 bases and J by 5 bases. CDR3: CASSQTGTGIDQPQHF. Written as DNA, the CDR3 is TGTGCCAGCAGTCAAACCGGGACAGGGATCGATCAGCCCCAGCATTTT.

The chain combines TRBV2 with TRBJ2-3, with TRBD2 identical over 12 bases. There are 13 residues in the CDR3. In germline, CDR1 is SNHLY, CDR2 FYNNEI. V shed 10 bases, J shed 5 bases, and the junction held 4 bases outside the gene matches. In DNA, the CDR3 is TGTGCCACCGGGGGACTAGCGGGAGATACGCAGTATTTT. It yields the protein CATGGLAGDTQYF.

This clone has a handful of counts. J is TRBJ2-4 and V is TRBV25-1; no definite D call. With 3 bases removed from V and 8 bases from J, the gap between germline ends came to 8 bases. CDR1 MGHDK and CDR2 SYGVNS come from the germline V gene. The CDR3 sequence is 12 residues long. CDR3 nucleotide sequence: TGTGCCAGCAGTGATCGGGCGGACATTCAGTACTTC. This sequence encodes CASSDRADIQYF.

About this clone: Other DNA sequences in the sample encode the same CDR3. The rearrangement uses TRBV4-1 and TRBJ2-7; TRBD2 matches 8 bases. J lost 2 bases, V lost 6 bases, and 9 bases had no gene match. This CDR3 spans 15 amino acids. Germline V gene sequence: CDR1 MGHRA, CDR2 YSYEKL. The CDR3 region is CASSQLAGQTYEQYF. CDR3 in DNA: TGCGCCAGCAGTCAGTTAGCGGGGCAGACCTACGAGCAGTACTTC.

The chain carries TRBV19 and TRBJ1-5; 7 nucleotides align to TRBD1. The V gene end was trimmed by 6 bases and the J gene end by 1 base; junction bases not matched to a gene: 3. This CDR3 contains 14 residues. CDR1 is LNHDA and CDR2 is SQIVND in the germline V gene (reference sequence). CDR3 in DNA: TGTGCCAGTAGCACGACAGGGAGCAATCAGCCCCAGCATTTT. As protein: CASSTTGSNQPQHF.

The chain employs TRBV6-2 or TRBV6-3 and TRBJ2-7; maybe TRBD2 (6 bases). V lost 3 bases and J lost 9, with 21 bases in between. Looked up from germline, CDR1 is MNHEY and CDR2 is SVGEGT. The CDR3 is 15 amino acids. CDR3 sequence: CASSYSTGGFRGQYF. Written as DNA, the CDR3 is TGTGCCAGCAGTTATTCCACCGGGGGTTTCCGAGGGCAGTACTTC.

The chain carries TRBV30 and TRBJ1-3, with 9 bases identical to TRBD1. There are 20 residues in the CDR3. The germline CDR1 and CDR2 sequences are GTSNPN and SVGIG (reference sequence). J gave up 0 bases and V 2 bases, and 17 bases lay outside the gene matches. This CDR3 reads CAWSNPGTGLNQSSGNTIYF. CDR3 DNA sequence: TGTGCCTGGAGTAATCCCGGGACAGGGCTTAATCAAAGCTCTGGAAACACCATATATTTT. The full variable domain, with the rest looked up from reference TRBV30 and TRBJ1-3, is SQTIHQWPATLVQPVGSPLSLECTVEGTSNPNLYWYRQAAGRGLQLLFYSVGIGQISSEVPQNLSASRPQDRQFILSSKKLLLSDSGFYLCAWSNPGTGLNQSSGNTIYFGEGSWLTVV.

The genes are TRBV29-1 and TRBJ2-1, with 11 nucleotides matching TRBD2. Unmatched junction bases numbered 9, after V lost 7 bases and J lost 7 bases. CDR1 is SQVTM, CDR2 ANQGSEA, per germline. The CDR3 loop spans 14 amino acids. The CDR3 here is CSATTSGGINEQFF. CDR3 coding DNA: TGCAGCGCCACTACTAGCGGGGGTATAAATGAGCAGTTCTTC.

This clone was observed once. The V call is TRBV15, the J call TRBJ1-5; the D is unclear. Germline V gene lookup returns CDR1 LNHNV and CDR2 YYDKDF (reference sequence). Trimming removed 5 bases at V and 3 bases at J, with 8 bases between. This CDR3 spans 13 amino acids. For the CDR3, the DNA is TGTGCCACCAGCGGCCAACACAATCAGCCCCAGCATTTT. Amino acids: CATSGQHNQPQHF.

The chain recombines TRBV27 with TRBJ1-4; D remains ambiguous. This CDR3 is 13 amino acids long. Germline V gives CDR1 MNHEY, CDR2 SMNVEV (reference sequence). Between the trimmed V and J ends, which lost 2 bases and 8 bases, there was a span of 9 bases. CDR3 bases: TGTGCCAGCAGTTTAGGGAGAGCCGAAAAACTGTTTTTT. This codes for CASSLGRAEKLFF. Combining the CDR3 with reference TRBV27 and TRBJ1-4 gives the whole variable domain EAQVTQNPRYLITVTGKKLTVTCSQNMNHEYMSWYRQDPGLGLRQIYYSMNVEVTDKGDVPEGYKVSRKEKRNFPLILESPSPNQTSLYFCASSLGRAEKLFFGSGTQLSVL.

The chain carries TRBV21-1 and TRBJ1-1. TRBV21-1 is classified as a pseudogene. CDR3 length: 10 residues. The CDR3, as DNA: TGTGCCAGCTTGAACACTGAAGCTTTCTTT. This sequence encodes CASLNTEAFF.

The chain employs TRBV2 and TRBJ1-2; unclear D gene. Trimming stripped 4 bases from V and 1 base from J, with 7 bases between. The germline V gene has CDR1 SNHLY and CDR2 FYNNEI. The CDR3 totals 13 residues. The CDR3 protein is CASSVNSNYGYTF. The CDR3 DNA reads as TGTGCCAGCAGTGTGAACAGTAACTATGGCTACACCTTC.

V usage is TRBV4-1 and J usage is TRBJ2-3; D possibly uses TRBD1 or TRBD2 (6 bases each). This CDR3 has 17 residues. V lost 1 base to trimming and J lost 2 bases, with 16 bases between them. CDR1 and CDR2 from the germline V gene are MGHRA and YSYEKL. CDR3 sequence (DNA): TGCGCCAGCAGCCAAGGCCCGGGACTGGGGGCCACAGATACGCAGTATTTT. It specifies CASSQGPGLGATDTQYF.

This chain uses TRBV5-8 with TRBJ2-7, with D perhaps matching TRBD1 (5 bases). The length of the CDR3 is 15 residues. Germline V gene lookup returns CDR1 SGHTS and CDR2 YDEGEE. V was pared by 2 bases and J by 0 bases, with 12 bases between. The CDR3 region is CASSLKGDSSYEQYF. CDR3 in DNA: TGTGCCAGCAGCTTAAAAGGGGATTCCTCCTACGAGCAGTACTTC. Using reference TRBV5-8 and TRBJ2-7 for the parts outside the CDR3, the full variable domain is EAGVTQSPTHLIKTRGQQATLRCSPISGHTSVYWYQQALGLGLQFLLWYDEGEERNRGNFPPRFSGRQFPNYSSELNVNALELEDSALYLCASSLKGDSSYEQYFGPGTRLTVT.

This chain's CDR3 is CASSFGQENEQFF. In nucleotides, the CDR3 is TGTGCCAGCAGTTTCGGGCAGGAGAATGAGCAGTTCTTC. The rearrangement joins TRBV12-3 or TRBV12-4 to TRBJ2-1; D is uncertain. This CDR3 comprises 13 residues. The germline V and J ends were trimmed by 3 bases and 7 bases, with 10 bases remaining between them.

This chain links TRBV10-3 with TRBJ2-3, with 10 nucleotides matching TRBD2. V dropped 6 bases and J dropped 4; count of bases not matched to a gene: 7. The V gene's germline CDR1 is ENHRY and CDR2 SYGVKD. This CDR3 spans 15 amino acids. The CDR3 DNA follows: TGTGCCATCAGAGGAAGCGGGAGGGGCCCAGATACGCAGTATTTT. The encoded protein is CAIRGSGRGPDTQYF.

This clone was picked up one time. The chain uses TRBV2 and TRBJ1-3; 8 nucleotides line up with TRBD1. V trimming: 5 bases; J trimming: 4 bases; junction bases outside the gene matches: 4. The CDR3 is 14 residues long. Germline V lookup: CDR1 SNHLY, CDR2 FYNNEI. The chain's CDR3 is CASSLTGVGNTIYF. CDR3 DNA sequence: TGTGCCAGCAGTTTGACAGGGGTGGGAAACACCATATATTTT.

The V and J genes are TRBV9 and TRBJ2-7, with D perhaps assigned TRBD1 or TRBD2 (6 bases each). The CDR3 consists of 15 residues. CDR1 and CDR2 (germline): SGDLS, YYNGEE. The V and J ends lost 7 bases and 0 bases respectively, with 17 bases between them. The CDR3 loop reads CASSRGGYSSYEQYF. The CDR3 DNA reads as TGTGCCAGCTCGAGAGGGGGGTATAGCTCCTACGAGCAGTACTTC. Complete variable domain (other parts from reference TRBV9 and TRBJ2-7): DSGVTQTPKHLITATGQRVTLRCSPRSGDLSVYWYQQSLDQGLQFLIQYYNGEERAKGNILERFSAQQFPDLHSELNLSSLELGDSALYFCASSRGGYSSYEQYFGPGTRLTVT.

V is TRBV3-1 (or the pseudogene TRBV3-2) and J is TRBJ1-2, with TRBD1 identical over 7 bases. V shed 5 bases and J 4 bases; nucleotides not matched to a gene: 7. Per the germline V gene, CDR1 is LGHDT and CDR2 is YNNKEL (reference sequence). The CDR3 sequence is 14 residues long. The CDR3 nucleotides are TGTGCCAGCAGCGCAGACAGGGACGGCTATGGCTACACCTTC. Translated, it gives CASSADRDGYGYTF.